These T cell receptor beta chains were read from a single sample in a study of T cells in Graves' hyperthyroidism and ophthalmopathy. MiXCR, run by TCRdb on the multiplex PCR reads, gives a single entry per CDR3 protein. The sample carries 800,000 or so distinct CDR3 sequences, about two fifths recorded once. The sequenced sample consisted of blood. The receptors were gathered from a young man with Graves' hyperthyroidism. The CDR3 runs from the conserved cysteine through the conserved F or W. The order of the fields is J gene, V gene, D gene, clone size, CDR3 DNA, CDR3 protein. A D gene is named only where the DNA matches it firmly. Only part of the rows carry a size: once, few, many, or a class if the clone is expanded.

>TRBJ2-7|TRBV5-1|-|-
TGCGCCAGCAGCTTGGACAGAGAGCTCTACGAGCAGTACTTC
CASSLDRELYEQYF
>TRBJ2-2|TRBV6-1|-|-
TGTGCCAGCAGTGAATACCCCGGGGAGCTGTTTTTT
CASSEYPGELFF
>TRBJ2-2|TRBV2|-|many
TGTGCCAGCCCTCGCAGGGGGGACACCGGGGAGCTGTTTTTT
CASPRRGDTGELFF
>TRBJ1-4|TRBV10-3|TRBD1|-
TGTGCCAGCAGTTACTCGGATAGGGGGCCGGAAAAACTGTTTTTT
CASSYSDRGPEKLFF
>TRBJ2-5|TRBV25-1|TRBD2|many
TGTGCCAGCAGTGAAGGACTAGCGTCACCCCAAGAGACCCAGTACTTC
CASSEGLASPQETQYF
>TRBJ1-4|TRBV29-1|-|many
TGCAGCGTTGAAGTTGAAAAACTGTTTTTT
CSVEVEKLFF
>TRBJ2-5|TRBV20-1|-|-
TGCAGTGTCCCATCGGGACTTCTCCAAGAGACCCAGTACTTC
CSVPSGLLQETQYF
>TRBJ1-1|TRBV20-1|-|many
TGCAGTGCTTCCGGGGACACTGAAGCTTTCTTT
CSASGDTEAFF
>TRBJ1-1|TRBV2|TRBD1|few
TGTGCCAGCAGATTGTCAGGGACAGGGAGCACTGAAGCTTTCTTT
CASRLSGTGSTEAFF
>TRBJ2-7|TRBV5-6|-|-
TGTGCCAGCAGCTTGGCAGGGTTCGTCTACGAGCAGTACTTC
CASSLAGFVYEQYF
>TRBJ2-5|TRBV7-9|TRBD2|-
TGTGCCAGCAGCTTGGCAGCGGGAGTAGAGACCCAGTACTTC
CASSLAAGVETQYF
>TRBJ2-7|TRBV28|TRBD1|-
TGTGCCAGCAGTAGGGGGCGTGGGGAGCAGTACTTC
CASSRGRGEQYF
>TRBJ2-5|TRBV6-5|TRBD1|few
TGTGCCAGCAGCGGGACAGGGGCTTACCAAGAGACCCAGTACTTC
CASSGTGAYQETQYF
>TRBJ1-1|TRBV19|TRBD1|many
TGTGCCAGTAGTATGTCCGGGACAGCGCGGACGGCTTTCTTT
CASSMSGTARTAFF
>TRBJ1-5|TRBV29-1|TRBD1|-
TGCACCGGGACAGGGGATAGCAATCAGCCCCAGCATTTT
CTGTGDSNQPQHF
>TRBJ1-1|TRBV7-2|TRBD1|-
TGTGCCAGCAGCTGGACAGGGGGCGCGGGGGACACTGAAGCTTTCTTT
CASSWTGGAGDTEAFF
>TRBJ1-6|TRBV14|-|-
TGTGCCAGCAGCCTCCGGAATGGGGCTTCCTATAATTCACCCCTCCACTTT
CASSLRNGASYNSPLHF
>TRBJ1-6|TRBV4-1|-|few
TGCGCCAGCAGCCAAGAAGGGGAAGGGTTTAATTCACCCCTCCACTTT
CASSQEGEGFNSPLHF
>TRBJ1-2|TRBV29-1|TRBD1|many
TGCAGCGTCTTTACAGGGACAGGTGGCGGCTACACCTTC
CSVFTGTGGGYTF
>TRBJ2-2|TRBV15|-|many
TGTGCCACCAGCACCCGAATGAGCGACGGGGAGCTGTTTTTT
CATSTRMSDGELFF
>TRBJ2-4|TRBV10-3|TRBD2|-
TGTGCCATCAGTGAGTCGGGACTAGGGGACAAAAACATTCAGTACTTC
CAISESGLGDKNIQYF
>TRBJ2-7|TRBV19|TRBD1|-
TGTGCCAGTGCTCCGGGACAGTCCTACGAGCAGTACTTC
CASAPGQSYEQYF
>TRBJ1-1|TRBV19|TRBD1|-
TGTGCCAGTTTAGCAGGGGGACACGAAGCTTTCTTT
CASLAGGHEAFF
>TRBJ1-6|TRBV10-3|-|-
TGTGCCAGCAGTTACGGGGGGGACATTCAGAGACCCCCCCACTTT
CASSYGGDIQRPPHF
>TRBJ1-5|TRBV29-1|TRBD1|-
TGCAGCGTAGGACAGGGTAGTCAGCCCCAGCATTTT
CSVGQGSQPQHF
>TRBJ2-7|TRBV10-3|-|-
TGTGCCAGTGGGGACAGCGGGACTCCCCCCTACGGGGAGCAGTACTTC
CASGDSGTPPYGEQYF
>TRBJ1-1|TRBV13|-|many
TGTGCCACGGGGAACACTGAAGCTTTCTTT
CATGNTEAFF
>TRBJ1-1|TRBV20-1|-|-
TGCAGTGCTAAGGGGGGAATCGGCACTGAAGCTTTCTTT
CSAKGGIGTEAFF
>TRBJ1-4|TRBV10-3|TRBD1|many
TGTGCCATCAGTGGTGGACAGGGGGCTGAAAAACTGTTTTTT
CAISGGQGAEKLFF
>TRBJ1-1|TRBV5-1|-|-
TGCGCCAGCACCCTTCAGGGACACATGAACACTGAAGCTTTCTTT
CASTLQGHMNTEAFF
>TRBJ2-2|TRBV19|-|-
TGTGCCAGTAGTATCAGGCGGACATCGAACACCGGGGAGCTGTTTTTT
CASSIRRTSNTGELFF
>TRBJ1-1|TRBV20-1|-|many
TGCAGTGCTAGTCAACAAGGACGTGAAGCTTTCTTT
CSASQQGREAFF
>TRBJ1-6|TRBV10-3|-|-
TGTGCCAGCAGTGAAGTAAATAGTGACAGCTCCTATAATTCACCCCTCCACTTT
CASSEVNSDSSYNSPLHF
>TRBJ1-1|TRBV12-3/TRBV12-4|TRBD1|-
TGTGCCAGCAGTCACGACAGGGGGCGAAACACTGAAGCTTTCTTT
CASSHDRGRNTEAFF
>TRBJ2-7|TRBV7-9|TRBD1|-
TGTGCCAGCAGTGAAGAGGGACAGGGGCCCTACGAGCAGTACTTC
CASSEEGQGPYEQYF
>TRBJ2-5|TRBV2|-|-
TGTGCCAGCACCAGGAAAGCCCAAGAGACCCAGTACTTC
CASTRKAQETQYF
>TRBJ2-7|TRBV29-1|-|-
TGCAGCGTTGAACTAGGCGAGCAGTACTTC
CSVELGEQYF
>TRBJ2-7|TRBV7-9|-|-
TGTGCCAGCAGCTTAGTGCGGGGTCGGAGCGAGCAGTACTTC
CASSLVRGRSEQYF
>TRBJ2-7|TRBV2|TRBD1|many
TGTGCCAGCAGGGAACAGGGGCAAAACGAGCAGTACTTC
CASREQGQNEQYF
>TRBJ1-1|TRBV5-1|-|many
TGTGCCAGCAGCTTAGGGGCGAACACTGAAGCTTTCTTT
CASSLGANTEAFF
>TRBJ2-2|TRBV29-1|-|-
TGCAGCGTTGTATCGGGGGTGTTTTTT
CSVVSGVFF
>TRBJ1-4|TRBV15|-|-
TGTGCCAGCAGTTCAACTCCGGGGACGGGAGCAACTAATGAAAAACTGTTTTTT
CASSSTPGTGATNEKLFF
>TRBJ1-3|TRBV9|-|-
TGTGCCTCTAAAGGCTTCTCTGGAAACACCATATATTTT
CASKGFSGNTIYF
>TRBJ1-5|TRBV2|-|-
TGTGCCAGCAGGACCGGGACGGGGCTAGCCTACGAGCATTTT
CASRTGTGLAYEHF
>TRBJ1-1|TRBV20-1|-|-
TGCAGTGCTAGGACAGGCAGTTCTGAAGCTTTCTTT
CSARTGSSEAFF